The following is a T cell receptor beta chain sequence with its context. Some clones are missing from TCRdb's copy, which holds only in-frame ones; the method was immunoSEQ multiplex PCR. The top ten hold 3.5% to 4% of the sample, which has about 120,000 clones, around 89% seen once. This sample was included in a study of control samples from healthy donors and cancer patients. The CDR3 consists of 13 residues. CDR1 and CDR2 (germline): SGHDN, FVKESK. Trimming stripped 0 bases from V and 7 bases from J, with 9 bases between. This TCR was recovered from a woman aged 55-69 years with lung cancer. J is TRBJ1-1 and V is TRBV14; D gene ambiguous. The source material was PBMCs. This CDR3 reads CASSQDLRSEAFF. DNA for the CDR3: TGTGCCAGCAGCCAAGATCTAAGGAGTGAAGCTTTCTTT.